Listed below are T cell receptor beta chains from one sample, sequenced in a study of memory CD4+ T cells and cytomegalovirus serostatus. Profiling relied on immunoSEQ multiplex PCR, and the TCRdb table lists in-frame clones only, not all of them. Here the sample spans just over 40,000 clones, roughly 83% being singletons. The sample consisted of memory CD4+ T cells from blood. All receptors derive from an adult in good health and CMV-seronegative. CDR3s include the opening cysteine and the closing phenylalanine or tryptophan. D genes are given only for firm matches. Part of the rows lack a size; the others show once, few, many or a class for expanded clones.

D gene,clone size,J gene,V gene,CDR3 DNA,CDR3 protein
NA,NA,TRBJ2-7,TRBV7-2,TGTGCCAGCAGCTTCGGACCCGACGGGGATGGGGAGCAGTACTTC,CASSFGPDGDGEQYF
NA,NA,TRBJ2-3,TRBV5-1,TGCGCCAGGGGCCCCGGGCGATTCGCCGAAGCTACGCAGTATTTT,CARGPGRFAEATQYF
NA,few,TRBJ2-5,TRBV5-1,TGCGCCAGCAGCGGTGGAACCCGCGGAGAAGAGACCCAGTACTTC,CASSGGTRGEETQYF
NA,NA,TRBJ2-1,TRBV7-2,TGTGCCAGCAGCTTAGAGCTCGGATTAAGCTCCTACAATGAGCAGTTCTTC,CASSLELGLSSYNEQFF
NA,NA,TRBJ1-1,TRBV7-3,TGTGCCAGCAGCTTCAACTCGGGGGTAGGGAACACTGAAGCTTTCTTT,CASSFNSGVGNTEAFF
NA,NA,TRBJ1-2,TRBV5-6,TGTGCCAGCAGCTTGTTGGGCACCTATGGCTACACCTTC,CASSLLGTYGYTF
TRBD1,NA,TRBJ1-5,TRBV12-5,TGTGCTAGTGGTTTTGGACAGGGAAATCAGCCCCAGCATTTT,CASGFGQGNQPQHF
NA,NA,TRBJ2-2,TRBV19,TGTGCCAGTAGTATAGCGCTCCTGGCCGGGGAGCTGTTTTTT,CASSIALLAGELFF
NA,NA,TRBJ1-6,TRBV5-1,TGCGCCAGCGCCGGGGGGACCGAGGGTTCACCCCTCCACTTT,CASAGGTEGSPLHF
TRBD2,NA,TRBJ2-1,TRBV2,TGTGCCAGCACCAGCGGGGGTGAGCAGTTCTTC,CASTSGGEQFF
NA,NA,TRBJ1-5,TRBV28,TGTGCCAGCAGTTCCATCAGGGGTCGGTATAGCAATCAGCCCCAGCATTTT,CASSSIRGRYSNQPQHF
TRBD2,NA,TRBJ2-3,TRBV11-1,TGTGCCAGCAGCTTACGGACTAGCAGCACAGATACGCAGTATTTT,CASSLRTSSTDTQYF
NA,NA,TRBJ1-1,TRBV2,TGTGCCAGCAGTGACATGAGGGGCTTAGCTATGGAAGCTTTCTTT,CASSDMRGLAMEAFF
TRBD1,NA,TRBJ1-5,TRBV18,TGTGCCAGCTCACTCCGACAGGGGGCCGAAAGCAATCAGCCCCAGCATTTT,CASSLRQGAESNQPQHF
NA,NA,TRBJ1-4,TRBV19,TGTGCCAGTAGGACCGGGAGCGGTGCAACTAATGAAAAACTGTTTTTT,CASRTGSGATNEKLFF
NA,NA,TRBJ2-5,TRBV9,TGTGCCAGCAGGGGGGACTCGGAGACCCAGTACTTC,CASRGDSETQYF
TRBD1,NA,TRBJ2-7,TRBV10-2,TGCGCCAGCCAAGACAGGGACGAGCAGTACTTC,CASQDRDEQYF
NA,NA,TRBJ1-3,TRBV11-2,TGTGCCAGCAGCTCCAACATACGATCTGGAAACACCATATATTTT,CASSSNIRSGNTIYF
NA,few,TRBJ1-5,TRBV19,TGTGCCAGTAGGGGGGTTAGGGCGGGCGAACGAGGTCAGCCCCAGCATTTT,CASRGVRAGERGQPQHF
TRBD1,once,TRBJ2-2,TRBV7-3,TGTGCCAGCAGCTTGGGACAGGGGGCCGGGGAGCTGTTTTTT,CASSLGQGAGELFF
NA,NA,TRBJ2-1,TRBV5-4,TGTGCCAGCAGGCCGGACACTTCCAATGAGCAGTTCTTC,CASRPDTSNEQFF
NA,few,TRBJ1-5,TRBV18,TGTGCCAGCTCACCGGGCCAGGGCAGCAATCAGCCCCAGCATTTT,CASSPGQGSNQPQHF
NA,NA,TRBJ1-6,TRBV30,TGTGCCTGGAGGAAAGGGAATTCCTATAATTCACCCCTCCACTTT,CAWRKGNSYNSPLHF
TRBD1,NA,TRBJ1-4,TRBV5-6,TGTGCCAGCAGCTCGACAGGGGGGCGTCGGGAAAAACTGTTTTTT,CASSSTGGRREKLFF
NA,NA,TRBJ1-2,TRBV6-1,TGTGCCAGCACGGGGAACCTGGGGGTGCATGGCTACACCTTC,CASTGNLGVHGYTF
NA,NA,TRBJ1-1,TRBV10-3,TGTGCCATCAGTGTTACCGGGGCCGAGGGAGGAGCTGAAGCTTTCTTT,CAISVTGAEGGAEAFF
TRBD1,few,TRBJ1-2,TRBV10-3,TGTGCCATCAGGCCCGGGACAGACGATGGCTACACCTTC,CAIRPGTDDGYTF
NA,NA,TRBJ1-1,TRBV6-1,TGTGCCAGCAGTGAAAAGTCGTTGGACACGAACACTGAAGCTTTCTTT,CASSEKSLDTNTEAFF
NA,NA,TRBJ1-1,TRBV28,TGTGCCAGCAGGCCCCGGGCGGGGACTGAAGCTTTCTTT,CASRPRAGTEAFF
NA,NA,TRBJ2-2,TRBV6-5,TGTGCCAGCAGCAGGACAGAGAACACCGGGGAGCTGTTTTTT,CASSRTENTGELFF
NA,NA,TRBJ1-3,TRBV16,TGTGCCAGCAGCCAATCGACTGGAAACACCATATATTTT,CASSQSTGNTIYF
NA,once,TRBJ2-2,TRBV27,TGTGCCAGCAGTTTTACCATCCTAACCGGGGAGCTGTTTTTT,CASSFTILTGELFF
NA,NA,TRBJ1-1,TRBV7-2,TGTGCCAGCACCTTAGATTTGAGGGGTGAAGCTTTCTTT,CASTLDLRGEAFF
NA,NA,TRBJ1-1,TRBV7-9,TGTGCCAGCAGCTTATCCGGACGGATGAACACTGAAGCTTTCTTT,CASSLSGRMNTEAFF
NA,NA,TRBJ1-3,TRBV19,TGTGCCAGCTGGACGGGTCGCCGTTCTGGAAACACCATATATTTT,CASWTGRRSGNTIYF
TRBD2,NA,TRBJ2-1,TRBV5-1,TGCGCCAGCAGCGAGACTAGCGGGGGGGCCTCCTACAATGAGCAGTTCTTC,CASSETSGGASYNEQFF
NA,NA,TRBJ2-2,TRBV2,TGTGCCAGCAGAGAGGACGGATCGAACACCGGGGAGCTGTTTTTT,CASREDGSNTGELFF
NA,NA,TRBJ1-4,TRBV5-8,TGTGCCAGCAGCTTGGCGTGGGGAGGGGCTGAAAAACTGTTTTTT,CASSLAWGGAEKLFF
NA,NA,TRBJ1-1,TRBV6-6,TGTGCCAGCAGTTACGCGGAGAACACTGAAGCTTTCTTT,CASSYAENTEAFF
TRBD1,NA,TRBJ1-2,TRBV7-9,TGTGCCAGCAGCCAAGCGACAGGGGATGGCTACACCTTC,CASSQATGDGYTF
TRBD1,NA,TRBJ2-1,TRBV11-2,TGTGCCAGCAGCTCGGGACTCAGGACAGGGGGCCGTGAGCAGTTCTTC,CASSSGLRTGGREQFF